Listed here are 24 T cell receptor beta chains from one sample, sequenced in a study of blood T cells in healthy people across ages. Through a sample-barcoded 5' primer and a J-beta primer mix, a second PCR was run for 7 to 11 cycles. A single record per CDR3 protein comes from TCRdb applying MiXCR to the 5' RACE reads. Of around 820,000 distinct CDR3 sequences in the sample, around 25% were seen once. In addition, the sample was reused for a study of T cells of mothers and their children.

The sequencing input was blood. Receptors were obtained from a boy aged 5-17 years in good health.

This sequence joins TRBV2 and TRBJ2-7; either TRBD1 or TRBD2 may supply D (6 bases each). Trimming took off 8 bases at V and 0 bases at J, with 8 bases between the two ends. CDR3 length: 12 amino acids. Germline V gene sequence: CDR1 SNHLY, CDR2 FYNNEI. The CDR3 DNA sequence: TGTGCCAGCGGGGGGCACTCCTACGAGCAGTACTTC. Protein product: CASGGHSYEQYF.

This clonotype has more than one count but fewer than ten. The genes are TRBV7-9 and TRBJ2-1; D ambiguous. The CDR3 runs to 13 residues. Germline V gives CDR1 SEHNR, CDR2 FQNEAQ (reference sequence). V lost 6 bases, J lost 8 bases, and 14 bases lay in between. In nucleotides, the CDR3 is TGTGCCAGCAGGCCCTTGTACGTCGATGAGCAGTTCTTC. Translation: CASRPLYVDEQFF.

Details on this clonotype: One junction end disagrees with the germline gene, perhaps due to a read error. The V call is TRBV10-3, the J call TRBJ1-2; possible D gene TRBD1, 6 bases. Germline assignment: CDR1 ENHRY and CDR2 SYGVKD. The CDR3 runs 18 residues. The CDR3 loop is CVISERWTVSLANYGYTF. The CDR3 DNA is TGTGTCATCAGTGAAAGGTGGACAGTCAGTTTAGCTAACTATGGCTACACCTTC.

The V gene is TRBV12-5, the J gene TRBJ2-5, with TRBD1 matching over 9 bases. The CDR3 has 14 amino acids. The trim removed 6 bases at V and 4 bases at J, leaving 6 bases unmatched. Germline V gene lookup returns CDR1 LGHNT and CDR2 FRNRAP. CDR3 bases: TGTGCTAGTGGCCACAGGGGGCGGGCAGAGACCCAGTACTTC. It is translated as CASGHRGRAETQYF. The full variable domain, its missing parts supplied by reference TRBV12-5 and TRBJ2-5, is DARVTQTPRHKVTEMGQEVTMRCQPILGHNTVFWYRQTMMQGLELLAYFRNRAPLDDSGMPKDRFSAEMPDATLATLKIQPSEPRDSAVYFCASGHRGRAETQYFGPGTRLLVL.

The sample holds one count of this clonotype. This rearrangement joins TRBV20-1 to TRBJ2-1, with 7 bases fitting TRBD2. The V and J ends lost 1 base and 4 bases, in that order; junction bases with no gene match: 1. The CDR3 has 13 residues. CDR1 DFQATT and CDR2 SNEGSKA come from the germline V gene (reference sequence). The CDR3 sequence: CSARGLAYNEQFF. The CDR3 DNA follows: TGCAGTGCTAGAGGACTAGCATACAATGAGCAGTTCTTC.

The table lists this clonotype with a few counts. The CDR3 DNA reads TGTGCCAGCAGCTTAGCGACAGGGACCAAAAACATTCAGTACTTC. Translated: CASSLATGTKNIQYF. The V and J genes are TRBV7-2 and TRBJ2-4, with 7 bases that match TRBD1. The trim removed 0 bases at V and 2 bases at J, leaving 1 base unmatched. The germline V gene encodes CDR1 SGHTA and CDR2 FQGNSA. The CDR3 sequence is 15 residues long.

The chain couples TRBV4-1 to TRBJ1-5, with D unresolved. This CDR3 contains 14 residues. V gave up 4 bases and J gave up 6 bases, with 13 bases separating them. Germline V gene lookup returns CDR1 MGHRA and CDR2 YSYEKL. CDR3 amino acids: CASSPYGGFQPQHF. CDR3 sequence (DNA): TGCGCCAGCAGCCCCTACGGCGGCTTTCAGCCCCAGCATTTT.

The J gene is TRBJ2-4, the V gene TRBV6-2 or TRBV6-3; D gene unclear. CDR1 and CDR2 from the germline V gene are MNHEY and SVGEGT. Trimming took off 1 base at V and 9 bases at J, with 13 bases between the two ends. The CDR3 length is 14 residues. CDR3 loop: CASSYLGPLGIQYF. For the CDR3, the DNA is TGTGCCAGCAGTTACTTGGGCCCCCTAGGCATTCAGTACTTC.

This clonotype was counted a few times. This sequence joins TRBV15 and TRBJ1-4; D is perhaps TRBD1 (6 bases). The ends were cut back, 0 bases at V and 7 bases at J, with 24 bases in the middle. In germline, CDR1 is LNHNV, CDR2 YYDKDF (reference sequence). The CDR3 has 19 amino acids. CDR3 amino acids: CATSRDLTFSGQRGEKLFF. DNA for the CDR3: TGTGCCACCAGCAGAGATCTTACTTTTAGCGGACAGCGAGGTGAAAAACTGTTTTTT.

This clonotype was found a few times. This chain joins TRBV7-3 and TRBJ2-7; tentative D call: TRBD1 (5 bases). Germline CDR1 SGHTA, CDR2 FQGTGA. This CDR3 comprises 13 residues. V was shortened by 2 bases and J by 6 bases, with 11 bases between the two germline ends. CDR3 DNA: TGTGCCAGCAGCTTATTCGCGACAGTCGAGCAGTACTTC. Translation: CASSLFATVEQYF.

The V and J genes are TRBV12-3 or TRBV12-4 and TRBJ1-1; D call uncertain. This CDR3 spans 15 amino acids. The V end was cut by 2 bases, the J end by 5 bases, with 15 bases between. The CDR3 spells CASSLFVAGFTEAFF. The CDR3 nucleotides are TGTGCCAGCAGTTTATTTGTTGCGGGTTTTACTGAAGCTTTCTTT.

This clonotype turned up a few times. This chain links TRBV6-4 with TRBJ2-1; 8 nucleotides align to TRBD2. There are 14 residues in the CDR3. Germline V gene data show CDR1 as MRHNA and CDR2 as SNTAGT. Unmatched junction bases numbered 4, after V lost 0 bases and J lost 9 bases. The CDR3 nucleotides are TGTGCCAGCAGTGACTCAGCGGGAGTGGGTGAGCAGTTCTTC. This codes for CASSDSAGVGEQFF.

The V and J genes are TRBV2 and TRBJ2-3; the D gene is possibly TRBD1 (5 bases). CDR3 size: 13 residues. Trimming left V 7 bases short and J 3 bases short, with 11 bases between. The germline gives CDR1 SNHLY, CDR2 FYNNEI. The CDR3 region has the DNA TGTGCCAGCAAAAGGGGCGAGACAGATACGCAGTATTTT. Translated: CASKRGETDTQYF.

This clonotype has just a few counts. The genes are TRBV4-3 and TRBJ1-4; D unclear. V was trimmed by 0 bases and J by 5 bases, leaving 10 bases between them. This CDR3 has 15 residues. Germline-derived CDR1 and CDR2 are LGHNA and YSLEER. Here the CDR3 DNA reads TGCGCCAGCAGCCAAGATCCCGCACAGAATGAAAAACTGTTTTTT. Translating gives CASSQDPAQNEKLFF.

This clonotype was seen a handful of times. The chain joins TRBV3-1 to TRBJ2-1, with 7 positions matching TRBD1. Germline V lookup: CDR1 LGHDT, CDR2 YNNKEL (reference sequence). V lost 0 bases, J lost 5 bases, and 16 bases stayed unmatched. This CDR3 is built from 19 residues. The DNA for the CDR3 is TGTGCCAGCAGCCAAGATCTAGGACAGGTCCCCCAAGCAAACAATGAGCAGTTCTTC. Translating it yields CASSQDLGQVPQANNEQFF.

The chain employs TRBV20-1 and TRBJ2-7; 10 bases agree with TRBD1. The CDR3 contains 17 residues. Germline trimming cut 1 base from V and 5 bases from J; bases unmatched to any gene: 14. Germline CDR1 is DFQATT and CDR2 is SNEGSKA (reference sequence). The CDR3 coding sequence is TGCAGTGCTAGAGCCGAAAGGACAGGGGGAGCTTTCGACGAGCAGTACTTC. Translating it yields CSARAERTGGAFDEQYF.

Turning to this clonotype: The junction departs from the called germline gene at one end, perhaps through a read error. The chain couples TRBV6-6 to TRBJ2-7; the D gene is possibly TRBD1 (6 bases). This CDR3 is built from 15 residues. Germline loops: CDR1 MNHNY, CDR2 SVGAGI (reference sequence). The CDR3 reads CASSETGQVFYEQHF. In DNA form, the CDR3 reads TGTGCCAGCAGCGAAACGGGACAAGTTTTCTACGAGCAGCACTTC.

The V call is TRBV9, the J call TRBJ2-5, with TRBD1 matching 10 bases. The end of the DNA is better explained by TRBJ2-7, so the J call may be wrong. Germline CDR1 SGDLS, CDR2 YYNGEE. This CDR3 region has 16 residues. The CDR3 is CASNSGVGTGAYEQYF. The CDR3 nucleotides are TGTGCCAGCAACTCAGGGGTGGGGACAGGGGCCTACGAGCAGTACTTC.

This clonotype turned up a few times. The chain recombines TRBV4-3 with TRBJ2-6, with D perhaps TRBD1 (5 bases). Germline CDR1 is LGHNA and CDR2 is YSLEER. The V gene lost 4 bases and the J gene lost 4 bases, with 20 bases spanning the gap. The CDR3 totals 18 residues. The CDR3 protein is CASSPSWGRVSGANVLTF. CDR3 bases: TGCGCCAGCAGCCCCTCCTGGGGCAGGGTCTCAGGGGCCAACGTCCTGACTTTC.

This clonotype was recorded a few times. The CDR3 spells CASSPRNWFSGANVLTF. In nucleotides, the CDR3 is TGTGCCAGCAGCCCCCGCAACTGGTTCTCTGGGGCCAACGTCCTGACTTTC. The rearrangement links TRBV21-1 to TRBJ2-6; TRBD2 reflects the table's D call only, with no check against the DNA. TRBV21-1 is assigned pseudogene status. This CDR3 spans 17 amino acids.

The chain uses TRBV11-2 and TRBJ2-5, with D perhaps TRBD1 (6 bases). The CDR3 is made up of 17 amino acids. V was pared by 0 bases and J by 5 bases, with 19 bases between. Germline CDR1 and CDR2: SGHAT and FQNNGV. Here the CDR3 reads CASSLEKAGDELETQYF. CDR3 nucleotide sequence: TGTGCCAGCAGCTTAGAGAAGGCAGGGGATGAGTTGGAGACCCAGTACTTC.

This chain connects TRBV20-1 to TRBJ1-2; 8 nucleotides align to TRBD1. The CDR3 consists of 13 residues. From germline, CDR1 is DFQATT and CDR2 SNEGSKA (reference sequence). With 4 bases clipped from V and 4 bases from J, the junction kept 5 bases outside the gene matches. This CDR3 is CSAKDRDIYGYTF. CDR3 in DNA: TGCAGTGCTAAGGACAGGGACATCTATGGCTACACCTTC.

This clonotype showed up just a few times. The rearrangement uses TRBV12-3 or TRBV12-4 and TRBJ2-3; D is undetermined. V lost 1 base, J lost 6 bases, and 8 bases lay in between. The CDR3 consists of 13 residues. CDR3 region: CASSLVLFDTQYF. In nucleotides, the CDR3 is TGTGCCAGCAGTTTAGTCCTGTTCGATACGCAGTATTTT.

The CDR3 DNA reads TGCAGTGCCACCGGGACAGGGGAAGGTCAGCCCCAGCATTTT. This encodes CSATGTGEGQPQHF. V gene TRBV20-1 combines with J gene TRBJ1-5; TRBD1 aligns across 10 bases. This CDR3 contains 14 residues. From germline, CDR1 is DFQATT and CDR2 SNEGSKA (reference sequence). The junction had 8 bases not matched to a gene; V was cut back by 6 bases and J by 6 bases.